This is a list of T cell receptor beta chains from one sample in a study of cytomegalovirus exposure and HLA in healthy donors. Data came from immunoSEQ multiplex PCR; TCRdb stores just in-frame clones and leaves some out. In the table there are under 150,000 clones, around 82% of which are singletons. Source material: PBMCs. These receptors were obtained from a woman aged 40 to 55 in good health and CMV-seropositive. CDR3s include the opening cysteine and the closing phenylalanine or tryptophan. The D gene is left open where the match is weak. Where a row states a size, it is once, few, many or the class of an expanded clone; other rows omit it.

d_gene: TRBD2
v_gene: TRBV5-1
j_gene: TRBJ2-2
abundance: NA
CDR3nt: TGCGCCAGCACCCGAGTCCCTAGCGGGAGTGGGACCGGGGAGCTGTTTTTT
CDR3aa: CASTRVPSGSGTGELFF

d_gene: TRBD2
v_gene: TRBV27
j_gene: TRBJ2-7
abundance: once
CDR3nt: TGTGCCAGCAGTCCGGGACTAGCGGTAGCGCAGTACTTC
CDR3aa: CASSPGLAVAQYF

d_gene: NA
v_gene: TRBV30
j_gene: TRBJ1-6
abundance: NA
CDR3nt: TGTGCCTGGAGTGTACAGGGTGATTCACCCCTCCACTTT
CDR3aa: CAWSVQGDSPLHF

d_gene: NA
v_gene: TRBV19
j_gene: TRBJ1-1
abundance: NA
CDR3nt: TGTGCCAGTAGTATAGCCGGGGGTAAGAACACTGAAGCTTTCTTT
CDR3aa: CASSIAGGKNTEAFF

d_gene: NA
v_gene: TRBV30
j_gene: TRBJ2-1
abundance: few
CDR3nt: TGTGCCTGGAGTATAACCGGGATCCTCCATGAGCAGTTCTTC
CDR3aa: CAWSITGILHEQFF

d_gene: NA
v_gene: TRBV6-5
j_gene: TRBJ1-1
abundance: NA
CDR3nt: TGTGCCAGCAGACCCGGGGTCCTCTGGGAAGCTTTCTTT
CDR3aa: CASRPGVLWEAFF

d_gene: TRBD2
v_gene: TRBV7-8
j_gene: TRBJ2-7
abundance: NA
CDR3nt: TGTGCCAGCAGCTTAGTGACTAGCGGGAACTACGAGCAGTACTTC
CDR3aa: CASSLVTSGNYEQYF

d_gene: NA
v_gene: TRBV20-1
j_gene: TRBJ2-3
abundance: few
CDR3nt: TGCAGTGCAAGCCGGGATACGCAGTATTTT
CDR3aa: CSASRDTQYF

d_gene: NA
v_gene: TRBV5-1
j_gene: TRBJ2-5
abundance: NA
CDR3nt: TGCGCCAGCAGGACAGGACCTGAGGAGACCCAGTACTTC
CDR3aa: CASRTGPEETQYF

d_gene: TRBD1
v_gene: TRBV15
j_gene: TRBJ2-2
abundance: NA
CDR3nt: TGTGCCACCAGCATCCCGCCGGGACAGGGGTACACCGGGGAGCTGTTTTTT
CDR3aa: CATSIPPGQGYTGELFF

d_gene: TRBD1
v_gene: TRBV25-1
j_gene: TRBJ2-7
abundance: NA
CDR3nt: TGTGCCAGCAGTGATTTGGGGACAGGGGGATCCTACGAGCAGTACTTC
CDR3aa: CASSDLGTGGSYEQYF

d_gene: TRBD1
v_gene: TRBV5-4
j_gene: TRBJ2-5
abundance: NA
CDR3nt: TGTGCCAGCAGGACGGGACAGGTCCAAGAGACCCAGTACTTC
CDR3aa: CASRTGQVQETQYF

d_gene: NA
v_gene: TRBV6-5
j_gene: TRBJ1-4
abundance: NA
CDR3nt: TGTGCCAGCAGACGGTGGGGGCCCCGGGAAAAACTGTTTTTT
CDR3aa: CASRRWGPREKLFF

d_gene: NA
v_gene: TRBV6-6
j_gene: TRBJ2-7
abundance: few
CDR3nt: TGTGCCAGCAGTTACGCAGGGGTGCAGTACTTC
CDR3aa: CASSYAGVQYF

d_gene: TRBD2
v_gene: TRBV5-1
j_gene: TRBJ2-7
abundance: NA
CDR3nt: TGCGCCAGCAGTTCCTTAGCGGGAGGGCTGGGCGAGCAGTACTTC
CDR3aa: CASSSLAGGLGEQYF

d_gene: TRBD1
v_gene: TRBV28
j_gene: TRBJ2-3
abundance: NA
CDR3nt: TGTGCCAGCATCCCCAGGGGGCAAGGCACAGATACGCAGTATTTT
CDR3aa: CASIPRGQGTDTQYF

d_gene: NA
v_gene: TRBV6-6
j_gene: TRBJ1-2
abundance: NA
CDR3nt: TGTGCCAGCAGAACCTGGGGGGGACACGGCTACACCTTC
CDR3aa: CASRTWGGHGYTF

d_gene: TRBD2
v_gene: TRBV11-2
j_gene: TRBJ2-7
abundance: NA
CDR3nt: TGTGCCAGCAGCTTAGGGGCTAGCGGGACCCACGAGCAGTACTTC
CDR3aa: CASSLGASGTHEQYF

d_gene: TRBD1
v_gene: TRBV13
j_gene: TRBJ2-3
abundance: NA
CDR3nt: TGTGCCAGCAGAGGGGGACAGGGGGCGACAGATACGCAGTATTTT
CDR3aa: CASRGGQGATDTQYF

d_gene: NA
v_gene: TRBV28
j_gene: TRBJ1-1
abundance: NA
CDR3nt: TGTGCCAGCAGCCGTCTTTCCGCTTTCTTT
CDR3aa: CASSRLSAFF

d_gene: NA
v_gene: TRBV7-9
j_gene: TRBJ2-1
abundance: NA
CDR3nt: TGTGCCAGCAGCCCCCGGTCCCCGGGGTACAATGAGCAGTTCTTC
CDR3aa: CASSPRSPGYNEQFF

d_gene: NA
v_gene: TRBV28
j_gene: TRBJ2-7
abundance: once
CDR3nt: TGTGCCAGCAGTCCTCCCTGGGACATCTCCTACGAGCAGTACTTC
CDR3aa: CASSPPWDISYEQYF

d_gene: NA
v_gene: TRBV6-1
j_gene: TRBJ2-3
abundance: NA
CDR3nt: TGTGCCAGCAGTGACAACCCTCCAGGGCCAGATACGCAGTATTTT
CDR3aa: CASSDNPPGPDTQYF

d_gene: NA
v_gene: TRBV4-1
j_gene: TRBJ2-2
abundance: NA
CDR3nt: TGCGCCAGCAAGCAGGTGGACACTGGGGAGCTGTTTTTT
CDR3aa: CASKQVDTGELFF

d_gene: NA
v_gene: TRBV6-5
j_gene: TRBJ2-2
abundance: NA
CDR3nt: TGTGCCAGCACCAATTCAGGGACCGGGGAGCTGTTTTTT
CDR3aa: CASTNSGTGELFF

d_gene: NA
v_gene: TRBV4-1
j_gene: TRBJ2-7
abundance: NA
CDR3nt: TGCGCCAGCAGCCGTCCCGGGACAAGGGGCGAGCAGTACTTC
CDR3aa: CASSRPGTRGEQYF

d_gene: NA
v_gene: TRBV5-8
j_gene: TRBJ2-1
abundance: few
CDR3nt: TGTGCCAGCAGCTTGGGGCAGGTACCTTCCTACAATGAGCAGTTCTTC
CDR3aa: CASSLGQVPSYNEQFF

d_gene: TRBD1
v_gene: TRBV5-6
j_gene: TRBJ1-2
abundance: NA
CDR3nt: TGTGCCAGCAGCTTTCTGGACAGGGCAACAGTCTATGGCTACACCTTC
CDR3aa: CASSFLDRATVYGYTF

d_gene: TRBD1
v_gene: TRBV2
j_gene: TRBJ1-5
abundance: NA
CDR3nt: TGTGCCAGCAGTGATCCCCTCACAGGGGACAATCAGCCCCAGCATTTT
CDR3aa: CASSDPLTGDNQPQHF

d_gene: TRBD2
v_gene: TRBV29-1
j_gene: TRBJ2-3
abundance: NA
CDR3nt: TGCAGCGTTGGGGTAGCGGGAGGGCCCACAGATACGCAGTATTTT
CDR3aa: CSVGVAGGPTDTQYF

d_gene: NA
v_gene: TRBV7-9
j_gene: TRBJ1-2
abundance: few
CDR3nt: TGTGCCAGCAGCTCCAGAGGGTACTATGGCTACACCTTC
CDR3aa: CASSSRGYYGYTF

d_gene: NA
v_gene: TRBV18
j_gene: TRBJ1-5
abundance: NA
CDR3nt: TGTGCCAGCTCTCCGGACAGAAATCAGCCCCAGCATTTT
CDR3aa: CASSPDRNQPQHF

d_gene: NA
v_gene: TRBV29-1
j_gene: TRBJ2-2
abundance: once
CDR3nt: TGCAGCGTTGCCCTTCTCCCTAGAAAAAAGGAGAACACCGGGGAGCTGTTTTTT
CDR3aa: CSVALLPRKKENTGELFF

d_gene: NA
v_gene: TRBV4-2
j_gene: TRBJ2-5
abundance: NA
CDR3nt: TGTGCCAGCAGCCAGAACTTGGAGGGGACCCAGTACTTC
CDR3aa: CASSQNLEGTQYF

d_gene: NA
v_gene: TRBV5-4
j_gene: TRBJ2-7
abundance: NA
CDR3nt: TGTGCCAGCAGCTTGACCCAGGGCCACGAGCAGTACTTC
CDR3aa: CASSLTQGHEQYF

d_gene: TRBD2
v_gene: TRBV7-9
j_gene: TRBJ2-7
abundance: NA
CDR3nt: TGTTCCAGCAGCCCTGCGGGGGGCGAGCAGTACTTC
CDR3aa: CSSSPAGGEQYF

d_gene: TRBD1
v_gene: TRBV19
j_gene: TRBJ1-2
abundance: NA
CDR3nt: TGTGCCAGTAGGAGGGTGGGGACAGGAGTATATGGCTACACCTTC
CDR3aa: CASRRVGTGVYGYTF

d_gene: NA
v_gene: TRBV10-1
j_gene: TRBJ2-2
abundance: few
CDR3nt: TGCGCCAGCAGTGAGTCGCCAGGGATAGGAACCGGGGAGCTGTTTTTT
CDR3aa: CASSESPGIGTGELFF

d_gene: NA
v_gene: TRBV11-2
j_gene: TRBJ2-1
abundance: NA
CDR3nt: TGTGCCAGCGCGGGGCTGGGGCTACGCGACAATGAGCAGTTCTTC
CDR3aa: CASAGLGLRDNEQFF

d_gene: NA
v_gene: TRBV6-5
j_gene: TRBJ2-7
abundance: NA
CDR3nt: TGTGCCAGCAGTTACTCGGACAGCTACGAGCAGTACTTC
CDR3aa: CASSYSDSYEQYF

d_gene: TRBD2
v_gene: TRBV4-2
j_gene: TRBJ2-3
abundance: NA
CDR3nt: TGTGCCAGCAGCCGAGGACTAGCGGGAGGACGAGTAGATACGCAGTATTTT
CDR3aa: CASSRGLAGGRVDTQYF

d_gene: NA
v_gene: TRBV5-1
j_gene: TRBJ1-2
abundance: once
CDR3nt: TGCGCCAGCAGCTTGGACAGGTTGGACTATGGCTACACCTTC
CDR3aa: CASSLDRLDYGYTF

d_gene: TRBD2
v_gene: TRBV19
j_gene: TRBJ2-3
abundance: NA
CDR3nt: TGTGCCAGTAGTAAGGGGACTAGCGGAAGAGATACGCAGTATTTT
CDR3aa: CASSKGTSGRDTQYF

d_gene: NA
v_gene: TRBV28
j_gene: TRBJ1-1
abundance: once
CDR3nt: TGTGCCAGCAGTTTAACCGGTCCGGGAAACACTGAAGCTTTCTTT
CDR3aa: CASSLTGPGNTEAFF

d_gene: TRBD1
v_gene: TRBV7-9
j_gene: TRBJ1-5
abundance: NA
CDR3nt: TGTGCCAGCAGCCTAGGGACAGCCAATCAGCCCCAGCATTTT
CDR3aa: CASSLGTANQPQHF

d_gene: NA
v_gene: TRBV5-1
j_gene: TRBJ2-7
abundance: once
CDR3nt: TGCGCCAGCAGCCTTCCGCCCTACTACGAGCAGTACTTC
CDR3aa: CASSLPPYYEQYF

d_gene: NA
v_gene: TRBV2
j_gene: TRBJ2-5
abundance: NA
CDR3nt: TGTGCCAGCAGTGAAGGGCAGGGTACAACCCAGTACTTC
CDR3aa: CASSEGQGTTQYF

d_gene: TRBD2
v_gene: TRBV27
j_gene: TRBJ2-7
abundance: NA
CDR3nt: TGTGCCAGCAGTAGCGCGGGAGGTTCTTACGAGCAGTACTTC
CDR3aa: CASSSAGGSYEQYF

d_gene: NA
v_gene: TRBV6-6
j_gene: TRBJ2-1
abundance: NA
CDR3nt: TGTGCCAGCAGTTACCAAGCGAAGAGTTCCTACAATGAGCAGTTCTTC
CDR3aa: CASSYQAKSSYNEQFF

d_gene: TRBD2
v_gene: TRBV6-1
j_gene: TRBJ2-1
abundance: NA
CDR3nt: TGTGCCAGCAGTGAAGGGGCGGGAGCCCCTGCTTCGGGGAGCTACAATGAGCAGTTCTTC
CDR3aa: CASSEGAGAPASGSYNEQFF